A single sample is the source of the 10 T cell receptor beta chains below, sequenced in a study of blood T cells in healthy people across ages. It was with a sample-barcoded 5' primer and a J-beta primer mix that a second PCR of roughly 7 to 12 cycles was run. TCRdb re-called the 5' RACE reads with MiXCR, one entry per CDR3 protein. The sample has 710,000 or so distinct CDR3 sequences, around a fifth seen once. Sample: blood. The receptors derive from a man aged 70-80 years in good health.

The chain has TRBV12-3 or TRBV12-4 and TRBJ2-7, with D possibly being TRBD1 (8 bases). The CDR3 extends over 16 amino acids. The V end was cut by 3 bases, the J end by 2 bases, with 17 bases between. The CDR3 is CASSFRQGRGPYEQYF. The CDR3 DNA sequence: TGTGCCAGCAGTTTCCGACAGGGGAGGGGGCCCTACGAGCAGTACTTC.

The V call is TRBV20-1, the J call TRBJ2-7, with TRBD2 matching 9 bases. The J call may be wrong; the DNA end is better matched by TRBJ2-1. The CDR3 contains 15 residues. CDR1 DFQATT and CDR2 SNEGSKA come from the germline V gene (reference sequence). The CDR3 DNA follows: TGCAGTGTTAGTGGGAGCGGGGGGAACTACAATGAGCAGTTCTTC. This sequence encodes CSVSGSGGNYNEQFF.

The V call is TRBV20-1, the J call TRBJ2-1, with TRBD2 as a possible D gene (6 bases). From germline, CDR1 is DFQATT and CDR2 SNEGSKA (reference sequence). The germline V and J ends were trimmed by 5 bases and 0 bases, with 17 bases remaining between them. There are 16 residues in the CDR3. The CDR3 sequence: CSALRASSASYNEQFF. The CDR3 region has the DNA TGCAGTGCTCTCCGAGCATCTAGCGCCTCCTACAATGAGCAGTTCTTC.

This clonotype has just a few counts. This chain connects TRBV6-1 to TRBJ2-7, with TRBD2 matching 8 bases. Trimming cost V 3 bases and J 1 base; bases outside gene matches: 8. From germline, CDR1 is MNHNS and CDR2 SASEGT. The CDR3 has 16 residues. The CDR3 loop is CASSDLGLAGSYEQYF. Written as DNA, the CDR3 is TGTGCCAGCAGTGATCTTGGATTAGCGGGGTCCTACGAGCAGTACTTC.

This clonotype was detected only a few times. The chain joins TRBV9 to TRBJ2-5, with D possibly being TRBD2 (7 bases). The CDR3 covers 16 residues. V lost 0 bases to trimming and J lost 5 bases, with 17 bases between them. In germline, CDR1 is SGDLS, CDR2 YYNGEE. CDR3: CASSVVTGGEGETQYF. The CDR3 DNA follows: TGTGCCAGCAGCGTAGTGACAGGAGGGGAGGGGGAGACCCAGTACTTC. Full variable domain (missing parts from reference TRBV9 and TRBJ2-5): DSGVTQTPKHLITATGQRVTLRCSPRSGDLSVYWYQQSLDQGLQFLIQYYNGEERAKGNILERFSAQQFPDLHSELNLSSLELGDSALYFCASSVVTGGEGETQYFGPGTRLLVL.

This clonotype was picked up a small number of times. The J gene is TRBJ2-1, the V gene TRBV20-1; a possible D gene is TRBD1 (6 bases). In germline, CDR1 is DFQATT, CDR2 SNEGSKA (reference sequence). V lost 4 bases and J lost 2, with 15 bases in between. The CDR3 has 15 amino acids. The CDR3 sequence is CSATDAGVAYNEQFF. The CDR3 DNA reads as TGCAGTGCTACCGACGCAGGGGTAGCCTACAATGAGCAGTTCTTC.

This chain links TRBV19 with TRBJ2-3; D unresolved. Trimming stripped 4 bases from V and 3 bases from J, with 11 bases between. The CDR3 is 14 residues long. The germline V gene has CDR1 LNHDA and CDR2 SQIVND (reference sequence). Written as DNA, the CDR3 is TGTGCCAGTAGTACCCAAGACAAGACAGATACGCAGTATTTT. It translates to CASSTQDKTDTQYF.

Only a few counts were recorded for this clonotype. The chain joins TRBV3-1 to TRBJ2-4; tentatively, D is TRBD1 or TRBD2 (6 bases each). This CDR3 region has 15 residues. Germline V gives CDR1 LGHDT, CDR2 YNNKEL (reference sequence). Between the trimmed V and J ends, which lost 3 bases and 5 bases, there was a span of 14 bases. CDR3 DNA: TGTGCCAGCAGCCATTATCAGGAGGGGGAAAACATTCAGTACTTC. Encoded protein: CASSHYQEGENIQYF.

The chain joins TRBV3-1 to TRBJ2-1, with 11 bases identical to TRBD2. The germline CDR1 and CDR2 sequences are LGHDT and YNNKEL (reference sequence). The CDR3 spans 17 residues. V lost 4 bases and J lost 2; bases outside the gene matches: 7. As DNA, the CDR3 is TGTGCCAGCAGCCCCCGAATTAGCGGGAGGGCCTACAATGAGCAGTTCTTC. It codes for CASSPRISGRAYNEQFF.

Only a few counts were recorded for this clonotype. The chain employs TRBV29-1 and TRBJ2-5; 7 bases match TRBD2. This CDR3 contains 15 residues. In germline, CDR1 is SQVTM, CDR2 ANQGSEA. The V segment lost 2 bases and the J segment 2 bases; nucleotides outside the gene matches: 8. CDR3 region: CSVENPGGWQETQYF. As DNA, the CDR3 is TGCAGCGTTGAAAACCCGGGGGGTTGGCAAGAGACCCAGTACTTC.